Shown below are 22 T cell receptor beta chains from a single sample sequenced in a study of T cell changes during pregnancy in multiple sclerosis. TCRdb's table, derived via immunoSEQ multiplex PCR, lists solely in-frame clones and lacks some. The table has about 73,000 clones, 85% to 90% seen once; the top ten hold approximately 9.5%. Sequenced material: peripheral blood, taken after pregnancy. These TCRs come from a female donor in good health, enrolled as a control in a pregnancy study.

V gene TRBV27 combines with J gene TRBJ2-1, with 8 bases matching TRBD2. The V and J ends lost 5 bases and 4 bases, in that order; junction bases with no gene match: 4. The CDR3 covers 14 residues. CDR1 is MNHEY and CDR2 is SMNVEV in the germline V gene (reference sequence). The CDR3 sequence: CASSRAGGYNEQFF. CDR3 coding DNA: TGTGCCAGCAGTCGGGCGGGGGGATACAATGAGCAGTTCTTC.

The chain combines TRBV11-3 with TRBJ1-1, with unresolved D. This CDR3 contains 12 residues. Looked up from germline, CDR1 is SGHNT and CDR2 is YENEEA. V lost 5 bases to trimming and J lost 0 bases, with 4 bases between them. CDR3 loop: CASSLMNTEAFF. DNA of the CDR3: TGTGCCAGCAGCCTTATGAACACTGAAGCTTTCTTT.

Only one count was recorded for this clone. The CDR3 DNA is TGTGCCAGCAGTTTAGGGACAGCGAACACTGAAGCTTTCTTT. Residues: CASSLGTANTEAFF. The chain couples TRBV27 to TRBJ1-1, with TRBD1 matching over 7 bases. V lost 2 bases to trimming and J lost 1 base; unmatched junction nucleotides: 1. Germline V lookup: CDR1 MNHEY, CDR2 SMNVEV (reference sequence). The CDR3 consists of 14 residues.

This clone was picked up one time. CDR3 sequence reads: CASSLFPGGSGYGYTF. CDR3 DNA sequence: TGTGCCAGCAGCCTATTCCCCGGCGGAAGCGGCTATGGCTACACCTTC. The chain is built from TRBV21-1 and TRBJ1-2. TRBV21-1 is designated a pseudogene. This CDR3 comprises 16 residues.

V usage is TRBV19 and J usage is TRBJ2-7; 11 nucleotides match TRBD1. Germline V gene sequence: CDR1 LNHDA, CDR2 SQIVND (reference sequence). V shed 9 bases and J 4 bases; nucleotides not matched to a gene: 5. The CDR3 totals 13 residues. CDR3 sequence: CASQDRGLYEQYF. In DNA, the CDR3 is TGTGCCAGCCAGGACAGGGGGCTTTACGAGCAGTACTTC.

This chain connects TRBV5-4 to TRBJ2-6; D is perhaps TRBD2 (5 bases). The CDR3 is made up of 16 amino acids. Germline assignment: CDR1 SGHNT and CDR2 YYREEE (reference sequence). Trimming cost V 2 bases and J 0 bases, with 9 bases left between them. In DNA, the CDR3 is TGTGCCAGCAGCTTACCCCGGGGCTCTGGGGCCAACGTCCTGACTTTC. This codes for CASSLPRGSGANVLTF. Supplemented by reference TRBV5-4 and TRBJ2-6, the full variable domain reads ETGVTQSPTHLIKTRGQQVTLRCSSQSGHNTVSWYQQALGQGPQFIFQYYREEENGRGNFPPRFSGLQFPNYSSELNVNALELDDSALYLCASSLPRGSGANVLTFGAGSRLTVL.

This sequence joins TRBV27 and TRBJ2-2; the D is unclear. The CDR3 length is 15 residues. Germline V gene sequence: CDR1 MNHEY, CDR2 SMNVEV (reference sequence). V shed 2 bases and J shed 0 bases, with 7 bases lying between them. The CDR3 region has the DNA TGTGCCAGCAGTTTAATGTCGGCGAACACCGGGGAGCTGTTTTTT. Its protein product is CASSLMSANTGELFF.

The V gene is TRBV9, the J gene TRBJ1-2, with unresolved D. Deletions cut 0 bases from V and 4 bases from J, with 10 bases between. This CDR3 comprises 14 residues. Germline assignment: CDR1 SGDLS and CDR2 YYNGEE. The CDR3 spells CASSVATALYGYTF. The CDR3 DNA follows: TGTGCCAGCAGCGTAGCTACAGCCCTCTATGGCTACACCTTC.

This clone has a handful of counts. J is TRBJ2-5 and V is TRBV6-1; 8 nucleotides agree with TRBD2. The V gene's germline CDR1 is MNHNS and CDR2 SASEGT. The CDR3 is made up of 15 amino acids. V shed 5 bases, J shed 5 bases, and the junction held 10 bases outside the gene matches. This CDR3 is CASSQSFGRVETQYF. In DNA, the CDR3 is TGTGCCAGCAGTCAAAGCTTCGGGAGGGTGGAGACCCAGTACTTC.

V gene TRBV11-2 combines with J gene TRBJ2-3, with 8 nucleotides matching TRBD1. Germline V gene lookup returns CDR1 SGHAT and CDR2 FQNNGV. The CDR3 loop spans 16 amino acids. Germline trimming cut 6 bases from V and 4 bases from J; bases unmatched to any gene: 12. The DNA for the CDR3 is TGTGCCAGCAGATCATGGCAGGGGGCTTTTTCAGATACGCAGTATTTT. It translates to CASRSWQGAFSDTQYF.

The chain employs TRBV4-1 and TRBJ2-1, with 7 nucleotides matching TRBD2. The ends lost 3 bases at V and 1 base at J; junction bases unmatched: 15. The CDR3 is made up of 19 amino acids. The germline CDR1 and CDR2 sequences are MGHRA and YSYEKL. CDR3 in amino acids: CASSQVTSPNQKSYNEQFF. The CDR3 DNA reads as TGCGCCAGCAGCCAGGTGACTAGCCCTAATCAGAAGTCCTACAATGAGCAGTTCTTC.

The V gene is TRBV18, the J gene TRBJ2-7; weak D call: TRBD1 (6 bases). Germline CDR1 and CDR2: KGHSH and LQKENI. Between the trimmed V and J ends, which lost 3 bases and 1 base, there was a span of 7 bases. The CDR3 has 13 residues. CDR3 sequence (DNA): TGTGCCAGCTCACCCGGGACATCCTACGAGCAGTACTTC. It translates to CASSPGTSYEQYF.

CDR3 residues: CASSSGLAGGPLYF. The DNA of the CDR3 is TGTGCCAGCAGCTCGGGACTAGCGGGGGGCCCCTTGTACTTC. The rearrangement links TRBV7-8 to TRBJ2-4; 15 positions match TRBD2. This CDR3 is built from 14 residues. Germline lookup yields CDR1 SGHVS and CDR2 FQNEAQ. Trimming took 4 bases from V and 15 from J; bases not matched to a gene: 7.

This chain uses TRBV10-3 with TRBJ1-1, with 7 bases fitting TRBD1. This CDR3 is built from 12 residues. Germline V lookup: CDR1 ENHRY, CDR2 SYGVKD. The V and J ends lost 7 bases and 4 bases, in that order; junction bases with no gene match: 3. As DNA, the CDR3 is TGTGCCATCAAGACAGGGTCCACTGAAGCTTTCTTT. Translation gives CAIKTGSTEAFF.

The rearrangement joins TRBV5-1 to TRBJ2-1; 14 positions agree with TRBD2. Unmatched junction bases numbered 6, after V lost 4 bases and J lost 3 bases. The CDR3 has 17 amino acids. CDR1 SGHRS and CDR2 YFSETQ come from the germline V gene. CDR3 sequence (DNA): TGCGCCAGCAGCCTAAGACTAGCGGGAGGGAACTACAATGAGCAGTTCTTC. Translating it yields CASSLRLAGGNYNEQFF.

V gene TRBV15 combines with J gene TRBJ1-1, with 9 bases identical to TRBD1. This CDR3 is 15 amino acids long. Germline CDR1 and CDR2: LNHNV and YYDKDF (reference sequence). Trimming at V came to 0 bases and at J to 7 bases, leaving 6 bases not matched to a gene. CDR3 residues: CATSRERTGGDEAFF. CDR3 DNA sequence: TGTGCCACCAGCAGAGAACGCACAGGGGGCGATGAAGCTTTCTTT. Combining the CDR3 with reference TRBV15 and TRBJ1-1 gives the whole variable domain DAMVIQNPRYQVTQFGKPVTLSCSQTLNHNVMYWYQQKSSQAPKLLFHYYDKDFNNEADTPDNFQSRRPNTSFCFLDIRSPGLGDTAMYLCATSRERTGGDEAFFGQGTRLTVV.

The chain carries TRBV6-5 and TRBJ1-2; 9 bases are a match to TRBD1. V shed 6 bases and J 7 bases; nucleotides not matched to a gene: 6. CDR1 is MNHEY and CDR2 is SVGAGI in the germline V gene. The CDR3 spans 13 residues. The chain's CDR3 is CASSFDRGAGYTF. CDR3 nucleotide sequence: TGTGCCAGCAGCTTCGACAGGGGGGCTGGCTACACCTTC.

This clone was detected only a few times. This chain connects TRBV21-1 to TRBJ2-1; the tabulated D call, TRBD2, remains unverified against the DNA. TRBV21-1 is marked as a pseudogene. The CDR3 has 17 amino acids. Here the CDR3 DNA reads TGTGCCAGCAGCAAAGCAATTCCTAGCGGGGGCAACAATGAGCAGTTCTTC. Translating it yields CASSKAIPSGGNNEQFF.

As DNA, the CDR3 is TGTGCCAGCTCACCTAACCGCCGGGACTTCTCCTACGAGCAGTACTTC. It codes for CASSPNRRDFSYEQYF. The chain carries TRBV18 and TRBJ2-7; D is possibly TRBD2 (6 bases). Germline CDR1 and CDR2: KGHSH and LQKENI. V gave up 3 bases and J gave up 0 bases, with 15 bases separating them. The CDR3 sequence is 16 residues long.

V gene TRBV5-1 combines with J gene TRBJ1-5; TRBD1 agrees at 8 bases. The germline V gene encodes CDR1 SGHRS and CDR2 YFSETQ. The V segment lost 4 bases and the J segment 2 bases; nucleotides outside the gene matches: 8. This CDR3 comprises 16 residues. The chain's CDR3 is CASSPAPTGGNQPQHF. In DNA, the CDR3 is TGCGCCAGCAGCCCCGCACCGACAGGGGGCAATCAGCCCCAGCATTTT.

V and J are TRBV7-2 and TRBJ1-2; D perhaps matches TRBD1 (6 bases). Germline V lookup: CDR1 SGHTA, CDR2 FQGNSA. Trimming pared 5 bases from V and 0 bases from J, leaving 10 bases between. This CDR3 is built from 14 residues. The CDR3 bases are TGTGCCAGCAGCCTAGGACAGTCTAACTATGGCTACACCTTC. Protein product: CASSLGQSNYGYTF.

This chain joins TRBV27 and TRBJ2-2, with D possibly being TRBD1 (6 bases). Germline-derived CDR1 and CDR2 are MNHEY and SMNVEV (reference sequence). The CDR3 has 16 amino acids. Deletions cut 6 bases from V and 6 bases from J, with 20 bases between. CDR3 protein: CASRFYPLKGAGELFF. CDR3 bases: TGTGCCAGCAGATTCTACCCGCTGAAGGGGGCCGGGGAGCTGTTTTTT.